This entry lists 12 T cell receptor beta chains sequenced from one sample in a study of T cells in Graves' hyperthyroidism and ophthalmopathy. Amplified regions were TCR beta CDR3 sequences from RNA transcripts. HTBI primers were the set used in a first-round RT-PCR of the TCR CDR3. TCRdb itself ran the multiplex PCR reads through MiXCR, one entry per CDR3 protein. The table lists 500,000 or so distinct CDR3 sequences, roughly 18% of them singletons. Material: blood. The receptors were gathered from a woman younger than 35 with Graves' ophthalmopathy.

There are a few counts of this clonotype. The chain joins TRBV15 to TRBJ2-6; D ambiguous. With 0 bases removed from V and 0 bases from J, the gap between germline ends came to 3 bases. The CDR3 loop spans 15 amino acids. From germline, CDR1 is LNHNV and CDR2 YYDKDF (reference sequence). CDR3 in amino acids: CATSRDNSGANVLTF. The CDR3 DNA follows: TGTGCCACCAGCAGAGACAACTCTGGGGCCAACGTCCTGACTTTC.

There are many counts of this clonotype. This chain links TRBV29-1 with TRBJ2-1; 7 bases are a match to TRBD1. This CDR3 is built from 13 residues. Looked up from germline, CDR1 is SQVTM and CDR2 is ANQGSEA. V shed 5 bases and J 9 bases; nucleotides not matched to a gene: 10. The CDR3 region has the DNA TGCAGCGTTACACAGGGGCTCGGTAGTGAGCAGTTCTTC. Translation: CSVTQGLGSEQFF.

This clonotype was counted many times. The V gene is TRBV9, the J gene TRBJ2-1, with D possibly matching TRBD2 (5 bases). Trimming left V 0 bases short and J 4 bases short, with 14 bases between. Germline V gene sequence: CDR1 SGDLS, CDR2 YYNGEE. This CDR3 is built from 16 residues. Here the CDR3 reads CASSVGGGPIYNEQFF. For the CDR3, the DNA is TGTGCCAGCAGCGTAGGAGGCGGGCCGATTTACAATGAGCAGTTCTTC.

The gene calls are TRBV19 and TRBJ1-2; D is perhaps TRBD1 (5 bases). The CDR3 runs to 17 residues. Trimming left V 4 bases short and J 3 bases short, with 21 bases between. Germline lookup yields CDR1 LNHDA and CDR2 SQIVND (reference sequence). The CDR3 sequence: CASSTAKHTTEDYGYTF. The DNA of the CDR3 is TGTGCCAGTAGTACCGCAAAACACACGACAGAAGACTATGGCTACACCTTC.

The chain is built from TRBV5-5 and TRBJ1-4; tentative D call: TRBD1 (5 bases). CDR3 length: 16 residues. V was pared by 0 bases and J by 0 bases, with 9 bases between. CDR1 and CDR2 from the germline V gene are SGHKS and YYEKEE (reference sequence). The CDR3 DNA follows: TGTGCCAGCAGCTTGGTGGGGACGACAACTAATGAAAAACTGTTTTTT. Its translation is CASSLVGTTTNEKLFF.

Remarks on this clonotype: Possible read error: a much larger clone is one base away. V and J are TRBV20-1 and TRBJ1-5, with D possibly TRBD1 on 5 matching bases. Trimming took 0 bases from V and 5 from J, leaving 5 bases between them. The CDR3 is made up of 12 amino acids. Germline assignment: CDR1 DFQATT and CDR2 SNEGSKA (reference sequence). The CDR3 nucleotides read TGCAGTGCTAGAGAGGGGGATCAGCCCCAGCATTTT. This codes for CSAREGDQPQHF.

CDR3 sequence (DNA): TGTGCCAGTAACGCCGGGGGGGCGCGAGCTTTCTTT. Translation: CASNAGGARAFF. The chain is built from TRBV19 and TRBJ1-1, with D possibly being TRBD1 (6 bases). Trimming shortened V by 7 bases and J by 10 bases, and 16 bases separated the two germline ends. CDR1 and CDR2 from the germline V gene are LNHDA and SQIVND (reference sequence). The CDR3 has 12 residues. Looking up the rest from reference TRBV19 and TRBJ1-1 gives the full variable domain: DGGITQSPKYLFRKEGQNVTLSCEQNLNHDAMYWYRQDPGQGLRLIYYSQIVNDFQKGDIAEGYSVSREKKESFPLTVTSAQKNPTAFYLCASNAGGARAFFGQGTRLTVV.

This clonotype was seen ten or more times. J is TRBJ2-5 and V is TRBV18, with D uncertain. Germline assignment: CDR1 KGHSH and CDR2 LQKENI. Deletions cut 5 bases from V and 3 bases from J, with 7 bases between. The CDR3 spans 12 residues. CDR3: CASSNLKETQYF. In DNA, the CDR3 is TGTGCCAGCTCAAACCTCAAAGAGACCCAGTACTTC.

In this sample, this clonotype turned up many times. The CDR3 region has the DNA TGCGCCAGCAGCTTGGGCCTTGACAGCCGCTTGTATGGCTACACCTTC. Residues: CASSLGLDSRLYGYTF. The genes are TRBV5-1 and TRBJ1-2; maybe TRBD1 (5 bases). Germline V gene lookup returns CDR1 SGHRS and CDR2 YFSETQ. The CDR3 extends over 16 amino acids. The V and J ends lost 0 bases and 5 bases respectively, with 17 bases between them.

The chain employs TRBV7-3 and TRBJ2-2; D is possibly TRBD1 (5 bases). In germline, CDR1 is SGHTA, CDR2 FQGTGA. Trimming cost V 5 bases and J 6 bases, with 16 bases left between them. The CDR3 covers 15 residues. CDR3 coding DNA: TGTGCCAGCAGCCCCCCCAGCACAGGACCCGGGGAGCTGTTTTTT. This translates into CASSPPSTGPGELFF.

CDR3 region: CASSFPSGTSTDTQYF. CDR3 in DNA: TGTGCCAGCAGTTTCCCCAGCGGGACTAGCACAGATACGCAGTATTTT. The V call is TRBV28, the J call TRBJ2-3, with TRBD2 matching 7 bases. The germline V gene encodes CDR1 MDHEN and CDR2 SYDVKM. V was pared by 3 bases and J by 0 bases, with 6 bases of the junction left unmatched. The CDR3 sequence is 16 residues long.

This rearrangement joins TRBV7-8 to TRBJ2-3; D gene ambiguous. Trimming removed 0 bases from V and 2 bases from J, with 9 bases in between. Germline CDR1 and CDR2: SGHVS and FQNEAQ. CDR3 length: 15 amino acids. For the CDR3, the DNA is TGTGCCAGCAGCTTAGCAATAGGCCCCACAGATACGCAGTATTTT. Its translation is CASSLAIGPTDTQYF. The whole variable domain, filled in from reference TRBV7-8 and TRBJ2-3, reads GAGVSQSPRYKVAKRGQDVALRCDPISGHVSLFWYQQALGQGPEFLTYFQNEAQLDKSGLPSDRFFAERPEGSVSTLKIQRTQQEDSAVYLCASSLAIGPTDTQYFGPGTRLTVL.